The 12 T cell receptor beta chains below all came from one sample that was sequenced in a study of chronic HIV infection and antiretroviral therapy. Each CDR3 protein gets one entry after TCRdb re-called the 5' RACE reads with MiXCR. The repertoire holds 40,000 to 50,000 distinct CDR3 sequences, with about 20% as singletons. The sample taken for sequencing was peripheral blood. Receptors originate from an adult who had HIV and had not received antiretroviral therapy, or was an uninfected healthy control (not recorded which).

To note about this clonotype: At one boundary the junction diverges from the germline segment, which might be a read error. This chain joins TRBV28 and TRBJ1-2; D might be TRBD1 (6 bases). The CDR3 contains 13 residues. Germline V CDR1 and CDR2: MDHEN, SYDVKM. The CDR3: CASSLRTEYGDTF. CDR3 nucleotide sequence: TGTGCCAGCAGTTTACGGACAGAGTATGGCGACACCTTC.

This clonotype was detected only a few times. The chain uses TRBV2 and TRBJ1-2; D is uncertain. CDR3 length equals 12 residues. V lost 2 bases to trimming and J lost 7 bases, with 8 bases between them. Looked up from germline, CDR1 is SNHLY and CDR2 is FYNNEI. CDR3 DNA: TGTGCCAGCAGTGAAAGTAGGGCTGGCTACACCTTC. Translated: CASSESRAGYTF.

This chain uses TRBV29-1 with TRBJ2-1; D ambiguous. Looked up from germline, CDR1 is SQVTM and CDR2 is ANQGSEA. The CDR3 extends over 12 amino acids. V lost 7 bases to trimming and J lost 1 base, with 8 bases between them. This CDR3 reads CSALSSYNEQFF. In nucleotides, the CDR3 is TGCAGCGCCCTATCATCCTACAATGAGCAGTTCTTC.

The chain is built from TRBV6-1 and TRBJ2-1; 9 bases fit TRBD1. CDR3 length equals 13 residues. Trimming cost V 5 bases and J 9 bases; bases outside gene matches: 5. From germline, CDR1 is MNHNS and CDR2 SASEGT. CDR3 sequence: CASSRDRDSEQFF. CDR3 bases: TGTGCCAGCAGTCGGGACAGGGATAGTGAGCAGTTCTTC.

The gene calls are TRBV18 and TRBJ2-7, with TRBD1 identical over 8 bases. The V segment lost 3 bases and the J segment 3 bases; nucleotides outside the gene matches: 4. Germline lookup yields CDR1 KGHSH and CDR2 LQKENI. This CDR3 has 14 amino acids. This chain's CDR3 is CASSPDREYYEQYF. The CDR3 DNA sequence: TGTGCCAGCTCACCGGACAGGGAATACTACGAGCAGTACTTC.

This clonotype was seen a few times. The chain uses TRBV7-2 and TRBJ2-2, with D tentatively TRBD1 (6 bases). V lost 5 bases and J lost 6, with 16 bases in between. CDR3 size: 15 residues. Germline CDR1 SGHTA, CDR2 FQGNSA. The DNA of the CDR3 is TGTGCCAGCAGCGCGTACAAACAGGGTCCCGGGGAGCTGTTTTTT. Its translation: CASSAYKQGPGELFF. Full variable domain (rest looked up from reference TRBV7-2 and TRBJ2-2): GAGVSQSPSNKVTEKGKDVELRCDPISGHTALYWYRQSLGQGLEFLIYFQGNSAPDKSGLPSDRFSAERTGGSVSTLTIQRTQQEDSAVYLCASSAYKQGPGELFFGEGSRLTVL.

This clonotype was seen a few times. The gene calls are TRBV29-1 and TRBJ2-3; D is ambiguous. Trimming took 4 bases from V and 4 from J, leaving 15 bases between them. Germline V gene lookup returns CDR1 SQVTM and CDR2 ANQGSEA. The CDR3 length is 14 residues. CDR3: CSVGLGSAADTQYF. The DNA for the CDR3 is TGCAGCGTTGGATTGGGGTCTGCAGCAGATACGCAGTATTTT.

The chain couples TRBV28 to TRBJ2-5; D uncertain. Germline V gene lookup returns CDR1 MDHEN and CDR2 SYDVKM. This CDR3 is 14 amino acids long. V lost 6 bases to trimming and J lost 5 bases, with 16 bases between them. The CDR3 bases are TGTGCCAGCAGCCCCCCTGACTTGGGGGAGACCCAGTACTTC. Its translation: CASSPPDLGETQYF.

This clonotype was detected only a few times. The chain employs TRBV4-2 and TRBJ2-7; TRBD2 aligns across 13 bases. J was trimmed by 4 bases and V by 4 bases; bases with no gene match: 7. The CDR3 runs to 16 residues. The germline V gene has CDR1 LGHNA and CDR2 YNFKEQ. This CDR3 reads CASSLGTSGMFYEQYF. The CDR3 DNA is TGTGCCAGCAGCCTCGGGACTAGCGGGATGTTTTACGAGCAGTACTTC.

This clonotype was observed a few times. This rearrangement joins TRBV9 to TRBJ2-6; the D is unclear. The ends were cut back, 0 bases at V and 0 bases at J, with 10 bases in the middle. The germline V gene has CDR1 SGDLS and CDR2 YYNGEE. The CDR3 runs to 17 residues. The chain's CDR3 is CASSVEAGRSGANVLTF. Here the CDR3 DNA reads TGTGCCAGCAGCGTAGAGGCCGGACGCTCTGGGGCCAACGTCCTGACTTTC.

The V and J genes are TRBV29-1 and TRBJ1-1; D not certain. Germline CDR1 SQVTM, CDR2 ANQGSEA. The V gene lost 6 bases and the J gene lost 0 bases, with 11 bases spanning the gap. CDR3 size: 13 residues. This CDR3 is CSVSTLMNTEAFF. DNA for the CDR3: TGCAGCGTGAGCACCCTAATGAACACTGAAGCTTTCTTT.

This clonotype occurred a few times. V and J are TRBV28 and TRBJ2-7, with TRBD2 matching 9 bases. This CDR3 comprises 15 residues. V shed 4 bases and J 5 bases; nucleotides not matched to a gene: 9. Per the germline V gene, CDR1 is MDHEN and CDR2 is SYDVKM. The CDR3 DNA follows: TGTGCCAGCAGTTCCCAAGCGGGGGGTCAGGACGAGCAGTACTTC. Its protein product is CASSSQAGGQDEQYF.